This paragraph reports one T cell receptor (beta chain). This sample was included in a study of blood T cell repertoires in COVID-19. Across the study: PBMCs, B-cell-depleted T cells, or T cells provided the cDNA or gDNA that made up the material.

The CDR3 is 15 amino acids. Germline values: CDR1 MNHNY, CDR2 SVGAGI (reference sequence). V was trimmed by 6 bases and J by 0 bases, leaving 12 bases between them. In the authors' methods: Reference gene primer amplification gave nucleated cell count estimates. The assay was immunoSEQ multiplex PCR, and TCRdb's table has in-frame clones only and misses some. That table gives V, J and clone size, and the DNA gave D and trimming. Found here are 170,000 or so clones, about nine tenths of them singletons; the top ten hold approximately 2%. This TCR came from a man between 18 and 29 years old who had recovered from COVID-19. This chain uses TRBV6-6 with TRBJ1-3; D is unresolved. Sequenced: peripheral blood. The CDR3 protein is CASRAPVTSGNTIYF. The CDR3 nucleotides read TGTGCCAGCAGGGCCCCAGTCACCTCTGGAAACACCATATATTTT.